This T cell receptor beta chain was retrieved from a study of blood T cell repertoires in COVID-19. Across the study: There were acute and convalescent COVID-19 samples, and they came from the United States, Italy and Spain. In each case, the material was cDNA or gDNA derived from T cells, B-cell-depleted T cells, or PBMCs.

The germline V gene encodes CDR1 LGHNA and CDR2 YSLEER. V gave up 4 bases and J gave up 3 bases; unmatched junction bases: 13. The CDR3 extends over 17 amino acids. Source study methods: Reference gene primer amplification yielded estimated nucleated cell counts. Clones were sequenced by immunoSEQ multiplex PCR, and TCRdb holds only the in-frame ones, with some missing. For V, J and clone size, that table is used; D and trimming come from the DNA. The data show about 74,000 clones, with about four fifths seen just once and around 7.2% held by the top ten. This clone was seen a handful of times. Sequencing was carried out using peripheral blood. The V gene is TRBV4-3, the J gene TRBJ2-3; 7 bases align to TRBD2. This clonotype originated in a human donor in a cohort sampled during active COVID-19. Written as DNA, the CDR3 is TGCGCCAGCAGCCGCGGCCCCCGGCCACTAGCGACAGATACGCAGTATTTT. Translated, it gives CASSRGPRPLATDTQYF.